This TCR beta chain appears in the sequencing data of a study of blood T cell repertoires in COVID-19. About the study: Specimens from acute and convalescent COVID-19 originated in the United States, Italy and Spain. T cells, B-cell-depleted T cells, or PBMCs supplied cDNA or gDNA.

In the source study's methods: Reference gene primers were amplified, and this amplification served to estimate nucleated cell counts. The repertoire was sequenced with immunoSEQ multiplex PCR; TCRdb's copy has only in-frame clones and lacks some. Clone size and the V and J calls come from that table; the DNA yielded D and trimming. The repertoire holds a few hundred thousand clones, with roughly 84% as singletons. Germline V gene lookup returns CDR1 SGHTA and CDR2 FQGTGA. The CDR3 consists of 14 residues. The V end was cut by 2 bases, the J end by 6 bases, with 12 bases between. The source is a woman aged 55-69 years with acute or convalescent COVID-19. The chain joins TRBV7-3 to TRBJ2-3; perhaps TRBD1 as D (5 bases). Sequenced: peripheral blood. The CDR3 sequence is CASSLQGVGDTQYF. The CDR3 DNA reads as TGTGCCAGCAGCTTACAGGGTGTGGGGGATACGCAGTATTTT.